This note documents a single TCR beta chain sequence. The data stem from a study of T cell responses to AZD1222 COVID-19 vaccine. Generated by immunoSEQ multiplex PCR, the TCRdb table keeps only in-frame clones and is missing some. The sample contains about 120,000 clones, approximately 90% of which appear only once. Germline V CDR1 and CDR2: SGHAT, FQNNGV. V lost 3 bases and J 3 bases, leaving 12 bases between the germline ends. CDR3 size: 15 residues. Sequenced here: peripheral blood, sampled on day 0 of AZD1222 vaccination. The source is an adult in good health. The chain uses TRBV11-2 and TRBJ1-5, with D perhaps matching TRBD1 (6 bases). The DNA for the CDR3 is TGTGCCAGCAGCTTGACACAGGGAATCAATCAGCCCCAGCATTTT. Translation: CASSLTQGINQPQHF. Complete variable domain (other parts from reference TRBV11-2 and TRBJ1-5): EAGVAQSPRYKIIEKRQSVAFWCNPISGHATLYWYQQILGQGPKLLIQFQNNGVVDDSQLPKDRFSAERLKGVDSTLKIQPAKLEDSAVYLCASSLTQGINQPQHFGDGTRLSIL.